Listed below are T cell receptor beta chains from one sample, sequenced in a study of shared clonotypes between healthy human individuals. Method: immunoSEQ multiplex PCR; TCRdb's copy keeps in-frame clones and lacks some. The sample includes about 960,000 clones, around three quarters of them seen just once. The sample consisted of memory CD4+ T cells sorted from blood. These receptors were obtained from a young man in good health. Each CDR3 is given with its conserved first and last residue. The order of the fields is CDR3 DNA, CDR3 protein, CDR3 length, clone size, V gene, J gene, D gene. D genes are given only for firm matches. Clone size appears in some rows only: once, few, many, or a class for an expanded clone.

TGTGCTAGTGGTCCGAGTGGACTGAGTGAAGCTTTCTTT,CASGPSGLSEAFF,13,-,TRBV12-5,TRBJ1-1,-
TGTGCCAGCACAGGCGGGACCCTCGTTGGGCAGTATTTT,CASTGGTLVGQYF,13,-,TRBV2,TRBJ2-3,-
TGTGCCAGCAGTCCGGGACAGTCGACAGATACGCAGTATTTT,CASSPGQSTDTQYF,14,-,TRBV11-3,TRBJ2-3,TRBD1
TGCAGCGTTGGTGGGATAGGGGTTGTGAACACTGAAGCTTTCTTT,CSVGGIGVVNTEAFF,15,-,TRBV29-1,TRBJ1-1,-
TGTGCCAGCAGCTTAGGACGGCTACTTCTTTCAGCCCTCCACTTT,CASSLGRLLLSALHF,15,-,TRBV11-2,TRBJ1-6,-
TGCAGTGCCGGGATAGGGGCCGAGCAGTACTTC,CSAGIGAEQYF,11,-,TRBV20-1,TRBJ2-7,-
TGCAGCATGACAGGTGGTAACTATGGCTACACCTTC,CSMTGGNYGYTF,12,-,TRBV29-1,TRBJ1-2,-
TGTGCCAGCGGAACCTTGGCAGGTCCTTACTCACCCCTCCACTTT,CASGTLAGPYSPLHF,15,few,TRBV27,TRBJ1-6,-
TGCGCCAGCAGACTAGCGGAAGGACCTTACAATGAGCAGTTCTTC,CASRLAEGPYNEQFF,15,once,TRBV5-1,TRBJ2-1,TRBD2
TGTGCCAGCAGTCACGGGAGGGCAGCTTTCTTT,CASSHGRAAFF,11,-,TRBV6-5,TRBJ1-1,-
TGTGCCAGCGGCCCCCTAGCGGGAGGTCCCTACGAGCAGTACTTC,CASGPLAGGPYEQYF,15,once,TRBV6-5,TRBJ2-7,TRBD2
TGTGCTGACGAGCTTAAAGCCAGACCCTACGAGCAGTACTTC,CADELKARPYEQYF,14,-,TRBV12-5,TRBJ2-7,-
TGTGCCAGCAGCCTGGACAGGGGAGCCTCCTACGAGCAGTACTTC,CASSLDRGASYEQYF,15,-,TRBV5-5,TRBJ2-7,TRBD1
TGCAGTGCTGGGGGGGTCTACGAGCAGTACTTC,CSAGGVYEQYF,11,-,TRBV20-1,TRBJ2-7,TRBD2
TGTGCCAGCAGCCTTCGGGACAGTAATCAGCCCCAGCATTTT,CASSLRDSNQPQHF,14,few,TRBV6-5,TRBJ1-5,TRBD1
TGTGCCAGCAGTGAGCGGGACCGCAGCTCCTACGAGCAGTACTTC,CASSERDRSSYEQYF,15,-,TRBV6-1,TRBJ2-7,-
TGTGCCATCAGTGGGGGAGCGGGAGGATACAATGAGCAGTTCTTC,CAISGGAGGYNEQFF,15,once,TRBV10-3,TRBJ2-1,TRBD2
TGTGCCAGCATCCGGGGGGGTGCTAGCGAGCAGTACTTC,CASIRGGASEQYF,13,few,TRBV28,TRBJ2-7,TRBD2
TGTGCCAGCATCCCGCAGGGATTGAGCTATGGCTACACCTTC,CASIPQGLSYGYTF,14,-,TRBV6-6,TRBJ1-2,-
TGTGCCAGTAGTATGACGGGAGGGCCAGTTACGCAGTATTTT,CASSMTGGPVTQYF,14,-,TRBV19,TRBJ2-3,TRBD2
TGTGCCAGCAGTGGACAGGGAGGGTACGAGCAGTACTTC,CASSGQGGYEQYF,13,-,TRBV2,TRBJ2-7,-
TGTGCCAGCAGCTTAGGGGGACAGGGGGTGAATCAGCCCCAGCATTTT,CASSLGGQGVNQPQHF,16,-,TRBV7-9,TRBJ1-5,TRBD1
TGTGCCTGGTTGGCTAATAATTCACCCCTCCACTTT,CAWLANNSPLHF,12,few,TRBV30,TRBJ1-6,-
TGTGCCAGCTCACCCCGGGCAGGGACTAACTATGGCTACACCTTC,CASSPRAGTNYGYTF,15,-,TRBV18,TRBJ1-2,-
TGTGCCAGCTCACCAAAGGTTGGCGGAGGTGGCACAGATACGCAGTATTTT,CASSPKVGGGGTDTQYF,17,-,TRBV18,TRBJ2-3,-
TGTGCCAGCAGCTTCGGGAACCTCAACCCGGGGGGCTACACCTTC,CASSFGNLNPGGYTF,15,-,TRBV11-1,TRBJ1-2,-
TGTGCCGGGGGAAGTACCGATACGCAGTATTTT,CAGGSTDTQYF,11,-,TRBV7-9,TRBJ2-3,-
TGTGCCAGCAGTGATTGGGTCAATGAGCAGTTCTTC,CASSDWVNEQFF,12,-,TRBV6-1,TRBJ2-1,-
TGTGCCAGCAGTCGGGTCCCGGATACCCCGATGAACACTGAAGCTTTCTTT,CASSRVPDTPMNTEAFF,17,-,TRBV25-1,TRBJ1-1,-
TGTGCCAGCAGTAGACAGGCCACTGAAGCTTTCTTT,CASSRQATEAFF,12,-,TRBV6-6,TRBJ1-1,-
TGTGCCAGCAGCTTAATTCCCGGGGGAGACAATGAGCAGTTCTTC,CASSLIPGGDNEQFF,15,-,TRBV7-9,TRBJ2-1,-